The 13 T cell receptor beta chains presented below share a single source sample, sequenced in a study of T cells in tuberculosis. Method: immunoSEQ multiplex PCR; TCRdb's copy keeps in-frame clones and lacks some. The table shows about 30,000 clones, with around 94% occurring only once. Sequencing used PBMCs. Receptors originate from a donor aged 10-29 years with latent tuberculosis or without tuberculosis infection.

This clone was recorded once. This sequence joins TRBV6-1 and TRBJ1-2, with 7 bases that match TRBD1. Germline-derived CDR1 and CDR2 are MNHNS and SASEGT. The CDR3 runs to 13 residues. With V trimmed by 7 bases and J by 7 bases, 9 bases remained unmatched. CDR3 region: CASIPGQATGYTF. CDR3 nucleotides: TGTGCCAGCATCCCAGGACAGGCTACTGGCTACACCTTC.

The V and J genes are TRBV4-3 and TRBJ2-3; 14 nucleotides align to TRBD2. Germline lookup yields CDR1 LGHNA and CDR2 YSLEER. The CDR3 is 16 residues long. V trimming: 0 bases; J trimming: 14 bases; junction bases outside the gene matches: 10. The DNA of the CDR3 is TGCGCCAGCAGCCAAGACGCCTCGACTAGCGGGAGGGTGAGGTATTTT. It encodes CASSQDASTSGRVRYF.

J is TRBJ1-2 and V is TRBV27, with a weak D call TRBD1 (5 bases). This CDR3 contains 15 residues. Per germline, CDR1 MNHEY and CDR2 SMNVEV (reference sequence). V lost 1 base and J lost 3, with 12 bases in between. CDR3 in DNA: TGTGCCAGCAGTTTATTCCCGGGGGATGACTATGGCTACACCTTC. It translates to CASSLFPGDDYGYTF.

The V and J genes are TRBV27 and TRBJ1-1, with D uncertain. This CDR3 spans 16 amino acids. Trimming stripped 4 bases from V and 4 bases from J, with 19 bases between. Germline V gene data show CDR1 as MNHEY and CDR2 as SMNVEV (reference sequence). CDR3 loop: CASSSRGPQMSTEAFF. DNA of the CDR3: TGTGCCAGCAGTTCGCGGGGTCCTCAGATGAGCACTGAAGCTTTCTTT.

V and J are TRBV5-4 and TRBJ2-5; the match to TRBD2 covers 8 bases. This CDR3 is 14 amino acids long. With V trimmed by 0 bases and J by 5 bases, 3 bases remained unmatched. Germline V gene lookup returns CDR1 SGHNT and CDR2 YYREEE (reference sequence). The CDR3 sequence is CASSLGGGLETQYF. The CDR3 nucleotides read TGTGCCAGCAGCTTGGGCGGGGGGCTGGAGACCCAGTACTTC.

This sequence joins TRBV27 and TRBJ2-1; D is possibly TRBD2 (6 bases). Per the germline V gene, CDR1 is MNHEY and CDR2 is SMNVEV (reference sequence). Trimming stripped 7 bases from V and 9 bases from J, with 25 bases between. The CDR3 has 16 residues. The CDR3 DNA follows: TGTGCCAGCATGGGGCCGGGACTTACGGTGGGGCCTGAGCAGTTCTTC. Protein sequence: CASMGPGLTVGPEQFF.

This clone came up a few times. The chain joins TRBV6-1 to TRBJ2-5, with TRBD2 matching 7 bases. V lost 5 bases to trimming and J lost 4 bases; unmatched junction nucleotides: 7. Germline assignment: CDR1 MNHNS and CDR2 SASEGT. This CDR3 has 14 residues. The CDR3 nucleotides are TGTGCCAGCAGTTCCGGGGGAGGGGCAGAGACCCAGTACTTC. Its translation is CASSSGGGAETQYF.

This clone came up once. The chain links TRBV11-1 to TRBJ2-7, with D possibly being TRBD2 (6 bases). Germline V lookup: CDR1 SGHAT, CDR2 FQDESV (reference sequence). The CDR3 runs to 13 residues. V shed 2 bases and J shed 5 bases, with 10 bases lying between them. CDR3 DNA sequence: TGTGCCAGCAGCTTACGGGGGAGAAACGAGCAGTACTTC. It codes for CASSLRGRNEQYF. Using reference TRBV11-1 and TRBJ2-7 for the parts outside the CDR3, the full variable domain is EAEVAQSPRYKITEKSQAVAFWCDPISGHATLYWYRQILGQGPELLVQFQDESVVDDSQLPKDRFSAERLKGVDSTLKIQPAELGDSAMYLCASSLRGRNEQYFGPGTRLTVT.

The chain links TRBV27 to TRBJ1-5; TRBD1 might be the D (6 bases). This CDR3 has 14 residues. Trimming stripped 7 bases from V and 5 bases from J, with 15 bases between. Germline V gene lookup returns CDR1 MNHEY and CDR2 SMNVEV (reference sequence). CDR3 sequence reads: CASTTGHGYQPQHF. In DNA form, the CDR3 reads TGTGCCAGCACAACGGGACACGGTTATCAGCCCCAGCATTTT.

The rearrangement joins TRBV5-6 to TRBJ2-6, with a possible D match to TRBD2 (5 bases). Germline CDR1 SGHDT, CDR2 YYEEEE. Trimming stripped 3 bases from V and 10 bases from J, with 11 bases between. This CDR3 is 13 amino acids long. The CDR3: CASSSGSANVLTF. The CDR3 DNA sequence: TGTGCCAGCAGCTCGGGGAGTGCGAACGTCCTGACTTTC.

This chain uses TRBV19 with TRBJ2-7; 8 bases match TRBD1. V was pared by 4 bases and J by 3 bases, with 5 bases of the junction left unmatched. The CDR3 runs to 14 residues. Germline V gene data show CDR1 as LNHDA and CDR2 as SQIVND (reference sequence). The CDR3 here is CASSTQGARYEQYF. DNA of the CDR3: TGTGCCAGTAGTACCCAGGGGGCCCGCTACGAGCAGTACTTC.

The chain joins TRBV29-1 to TRBJ1-2; D not resolved. V lost 0 bases, J lost 2 bases, and 13 bases lay in between. The CDR3 covers 15 residues. Germline V gene sequence: CDR1 SQVTM, CDR2 ANQGSEA. CDR3 residues: CSVEDLVGGNYGYTF. DNA of the CDR3: TGCAGCGTTGAAGACCTGGTAGGCGGGAACTATGGCTACACCTTC.

V gene TRBV30 combines with J gene TRBJ1-5, with D maybe TRBD1 (5 bases). V was cut by 3 bases and J by 3 bases, with 9 bases left in between. Germline CDR1 GTSNPN, CDR2 SVGIG (reference sequence). CDR3 length: 13 residues. The chain's CDR3 is CAWRATVNQPQHF. The CDR3 nucleotides are TGTGCCTGGAGGGCGACAGTCAATCAGCCCCAGCATTTT. The full variable domain, completed using reference TRBV30 and TRBJ1-5, is SQTIHQWPATLVQPVGSPLSLECTVEGTSNPNLYWYRQAAGRGLQLLFYSVGIGQISSEVPQNLSASRPQDRQFILSSKKLLLSDSGFYLCAWRATVNQPQHFGDGTRLSIL.